This passage covers 23 T cell receptor beta chains from one sample sequenced in a study of glioma-infiltrating T cells. TCR alpha and beta CDR3 regions were amplified from RNA using iRepertoire nested multiplex PCR. TCRdb fed the multiplex PCR reads into MiXCR, producing one record per CDR3 protein. This table holds over 120,000 distinct CDR3 sequences, roughly two fifths found once. Sequencing was performed on glioma tissue, nonneoplastic brain tissue, or PBMCs (not recorded which). These receptors were obtained from a human donor with low-grade glioma or glioblastoma, undergoing nonglioma brain surgery, or in good health (not recorded which).

In its sample, this clonotype was seen a few times. J is TRBJ1-1 and V is TRBV2; D is unclear. Germline assignment: CDR1 SNHLY and CDR2 FYNNEI. CDR3 length: 13 amino acids. The V and J ends lost 3 bases and 1 base respectively, with 6 bases between them. CDR3 DNA: TGTGCCAGCAGTGAGGCCGAGAACACTGAAGCTTTCTTT. This codes for CASSEAENTEAFF.

V is TRBV6-1 and J is TRBJ1-2; TRBD1 matches 7 bases. Losses at the gene ends were 6 bases for V and 2 bases for J; bases not matched to a gene: 6. Per the germline V gene, CDR1 is MNHNS and CDR2 is SASEGT. This CDR3 comprises 14 residues. The CDR3 DNA is TGTGCCAGCAGGAGAGGGGGCCAAAACTATGGCTACACCTTC. This encodes CASRRGGQNYGYTF.

This clonotype appeared once. This chain joins TRBV4-1 and TRBJ2-7; D might be TRBD2 (5 bases). Germline V gives CDR1 MGHRA, CDR2 YSYEKL. The length of the CDR3 is 12 residues. V dropped 4 bases and J dropped 5 bases, with 9 bases sitting between them. CDR3 DNA sequence: TGCGCCAGCAGCCGAGACTACAACGAGCAGTACTTC. Its translation is CASSRDYNEQYF.

The rearrangement joins TRBV7-9 to TRBJ1-2; 7 bases match TRBD1. CDR1 and CDR2 (germline): SEHNR, FQNEAQ (reference sequence). The CDR3 is made up of 15 amino acids. With 3 bases clipped from V and 2 bases from J, the junction kept 6 bases outside the gene matches. The CDR3 here is CASSLSQGSNYGYTF. The CDR3, as DNA: TGTGCCAGCAGCTTGTCACAGGGGTCCAACTATGGCTACACCTTC.

The chain has TRBV14 and TRBJ1-2; TRBD1 agrees at 7 bases. The CDR3 has 15 residues. Germline V gives CDR1 SGHDN, CDR2 FVKESK. Trimming took 0 bases from V and 8 from J; bases not matched to a gene: 9. CDR3 loop: CASSQDIRTGRGYTF. CDR3 sequence (DNA): TGTGCCAGCAGCCAAGATATTCGGACAGGCAGAGGCTACACCTTC.

This clonotype appeared a few times. The chain is built from TRBV28 and TRBJ1-2; a possible D gene is TRBD1 (6 bases). Germline loops: CDR1 MDHEN, CDR2 SYDVKM. This CDR3 contains 14 residues. V was trimmed by 2 bases and J by 3 bases, leaving 10 bases between them. The DNA for the CDR3 is TGTGCCAGCAGTTTACGAGGGGGTGACTATGGCTACACCTTC. The encoded protein is CASSLRGGDYGYTF.

This clonotype has only a few counts. The rearrangement uses TRBV4-1 and TRBJ1-4; D not certain. The germline V gene has CDR1 MGHRA and CDR2 YSYEKL. V shed 1 base and J shed 3 bases, with 3 bases lying between them. The length of the CDR3 is 13 residues. The CDR3, as DNA: TGCGCCAGCAGCCAAGGACCTAATGAAAAACTGTTTTTT. Translation gives CASSQGPNEKLFF.

For this clonotype: At one end the junction does not follow the germline gene, possibly because of a read error. This sequence joins TRBV12-3 or TRBV12-4 and TRBJ1-1; no firm D call. CDR3 length: 12 amino acids. CDR3 protein: CASSRENTEALF. CDR3 nucleotide sequence: TGTGCCAGCAGTAGAGAGAACACTGAAGCTTTGTTT.

The sample holds a few counts of this clonotype. This chain links TRBV2 with TRBJ2-5; 8 bases line up with TRBD2. The CDR3 is made up of 15 amino acids. Looked up from germline, CDR1 is SNHLY and CDR2 is FYNNEI. The V and J ends lost 1 base and 5 bases, in that order; junction bases with no gene match: 6. In DNA, the CDR3 is TGTGCCAGCAGTGAAGGGCTAGCGGGCCGTGAGACCCAGTACTTC. The encoded protein is CASSEGLAGRETQYF.

The chain combines TRBV20-1 with TRBJ2-5; no reliable D call. There are 11 residues in the CDR3. Germline V lookup: CDR1 DFQATT, CDR2 SNEGSKA (reference sequence). V was clipped by 4 bases and J by 5 bases, with 8 bases between them. The DNA for the CDR3 is TGCAGTGCTAAAACGGTGGAGACCCAGTACTTC. It specifies CSAKTVETQYF.

This chain connects TRBV20-1 to TRBJ2-7; 12 bases are shared with TRBD2. Trimming took 5 bases from V and 2 from J; bases not matched to a gene: 7. The CDR3 covers 15 residues. Germline V gene lookup returns CDR1 DFQATT and CDR2 SNEGSKA (reference sequence). In nucleotides, the CDR3 is TGCAGTGCTGAGCCTCTAGCGGGAGGGGCCTACGAGCAGTACTTC. Its translation: CSAEPLAGGAYEQYF.

The V gene is TRBV10-3, the J gene TRBJ1-5; TRBD1 might be the D (6 bases). Per germline, CDR1 ENHRY and CDR2 SYGVKD. The CDR3 spans 14 residues. V was shortened by 4 bases and J by 4 bases, with 11 bases between the two germline ends. As DNA, the CDR3 is TGTGCCATCAGTGGTGGGACAAATAATCAGCCCCAGCATTTT. It translates to CAISGGTNNQPQHF.

This chain connects TRBV7-2 to TRBJ2-1; perhaps D is TRBD1 or TRBD2 (5 bases each). This CDR3 spans 13 amino acids. V was shortened by 1 base and J by 7 bases, with 8 bases between the two germline ends. Germline loops: CDR1 SGHTA, CDR2 FQGNSA. The CDR3 DNA follows: TGTGCCAGCAGCTTAGGGGGGTCGAATGAGCAGTTCTTC. This gives the protein CASSLGGSNEQFF.

The V and J genes are TRBV20-1 and TRBJ1-1, with 8 bases identical to TRBD1. The germline gives CDR1 DFQATT, CDR2 SNEGSKA (reference sequence). Trimming removed 6 bases from V and 7 bases from J; junction bases left unmatched: 10. The CDR3 loop spans 13 amino acids. The CDR3 nucleotides read TGCAGTGCCGAACCCGGGACAGGTAATGAAGCTTTCTTT. Residues: CSAEPGTGNEAFF.

The chain joins TRBV11-2 to TRBJ2-6, with D perhaps TRBD1 (5 bases). V dropped 2 bases and J dropped 4 bases, with 15 bases sitting between them. The CDR3 length is 17 residues. Germline V gene sequence: CDR1 SGHAT, CDR2 FQNNGV. The CDR3 bases are TGTGCCAGCAGCTTAAGCAGGGTTGGCGTCGGGGCCAACGTCCTGACTTTC. Translating gives CASSLSRVGVGANVLTF.

There are a few counts of this clonotype. This chain links TRBV6-1 with TRBJ1-1; 9 bases match TRBD1. Germline V gives CDR1 MNHNS, CDR2 SASEGT. V was pared by 5 bases and J by 4 bases, with 2 bases of the junction left unmatched. The CDR3 runs to 13 residues. The CDR3 bases are TGTGCCAGCAGTCGGGACAGGGTCACTGAAGCTTTCTTT. Amino acid sequence: CASSRDRVTEAFF.

This clonotype was observed a handful of times. This chain's CDR3 is CSAETVSSYNEQFF. CDR3 nucleotide sequence: TGCAGTGCAGAGACGGTGAGCTCCTACAATGAGCAGTTCTTC. V and J are TRBV20-1 and TRBJ2-1; D ambiguous. The CDR3 has 14 residues. The V gene lost 6 bases and the J gene lost 0 bases, with 12 bases spanning the gap. Per the germline V gene, CDR1 is DFQATT and CDR2 is SNEGSKA (reference sequence).

The rearrangement uses TRBV18 and TRBJ1-1; 8 bases match TRBD1. The V gene end was trimmed by 5 bases and the J gene end by 5 bases; junction bases not matched to a gene: 7. CDR3 length: 14 amino acids. Germline CDR1 is KGHSH and CDR2 is LQKENI. The CDR3 region is CASSTRQGRTEAFF. The CDR3 DNA reads as TGTGCCAGCTCAACCCGACAGGGGAGGACTGAAGCTTTCTTT.

This clonotype was picked up a small number of times. V is TRBV25-1 and J is TRBJ1-4; TRBD1 is a possible D gene (5 bases). Germline V CDR1 and CDR2: MGHDK, SYGVNS. This CDR3 region has 14 residues. Between the trimmed V and J ends, which lost 3 bases and 4 bases, there was a span of 9 bases. In DNA form, the CDR3 reads TGTGCCAGCAGTGAGGGGCAGTATAATGAAAAACTGTTTTTT. The encoded protein is CASSEGQYNEKLFF. Supplemented by reference TRBV25-1 and TRBJ1-4, the full variable domain reads EADIYQTPRYLVIGTGKKITLECSQTMGHDKMYWYQQDPGMELHLIHYSYGVNSTEKGDLSSESTVSRIRTEHFPLTLESARPSHTSQYLCASSEGQYNEKLFFGSGTQLSVL.

This sequence joins TRBV20-1 and TRBJ2-3; 11 bases are a match to TRBD2. V shed 7 bases and J 7 bases; nucleotides not matched to a gene: 19. The CDR3 contains 17 residues. Germline-derived CDR1 and CDR2 are DFQATT and SNEGSKA (reference sequence). The CDR3 reads CSGWVLAGAEARNTQYF. CDR3 sequence (DNA): TGCAGTGGGTGGGTACTAGCGGGAGCCGAAGCCAGGAATACGCAGTATTTT.

This clonotype was detected a few times. The chain recombines TRBV27 with TRBJ2-5; no definite D call. CDR3 length equals 14 residues. V was shortened by 10 bases and J by 2 bases, with 17 bases between the two germline ends. CDR1 and CDR2 from the germline V gene are MNHEY and SMNVEV (reference sequence). CDR3 sequence (DNA): TGTGCCACTTCGAGACTCCACGCTCAAGAGACCCAGTACTTC. Translating gives CATSRLHAQETQYF.

The chain carries TRBV2 and TRBJ2-1; TRBD2 aligns across 9 bases. From germline, CDR1 is SNHLY and CDR2 FYNNEI. CDR3 length equals 13 residues. Unmatched junction bases numbered 7, after V lost 7 bases and J lost 9 bases. CDR3 coding DNA: TGTGCCAGCAACGGGCTAGCGGGAAGTGAGCAGTTCTTC. Translated, it gives CASNGLAGSEQFF.

The V call is TRBV20-1, the J call TRBJ2-7, with TRBD2 as a possible D gene (5 bases). The V gene's germline CDR1 is DFQATT and CDR2 SNEGSKA (reference sequence). V lost 5 bases to trimming and J lost 9 bases, with 14 bases between them. The CDR3 consists of 11 residues. For the CDR3, the DNA is TGCAGTGCTGTGACTACAAACGGGCAGTACTTC. It codes for CSAVTTNGQYF.